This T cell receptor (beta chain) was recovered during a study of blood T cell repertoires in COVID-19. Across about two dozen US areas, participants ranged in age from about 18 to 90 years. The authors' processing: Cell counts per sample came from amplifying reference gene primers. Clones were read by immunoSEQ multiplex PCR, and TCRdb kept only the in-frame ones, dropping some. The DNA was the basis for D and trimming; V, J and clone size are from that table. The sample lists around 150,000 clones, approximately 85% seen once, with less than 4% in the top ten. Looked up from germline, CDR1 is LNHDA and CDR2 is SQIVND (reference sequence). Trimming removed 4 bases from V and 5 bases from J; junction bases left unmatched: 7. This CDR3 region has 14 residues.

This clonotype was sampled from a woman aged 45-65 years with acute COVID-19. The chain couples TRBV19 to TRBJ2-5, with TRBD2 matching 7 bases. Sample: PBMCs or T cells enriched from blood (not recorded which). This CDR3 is CASSSPGGMETQYF. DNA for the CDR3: TGTGCCAGTAGTAGCCCGGGAGGTATGGAGACCCAGTACTTC.